Sequencing of this TCR beta chain was carried out in a study of regulatory T cells in long-lasting Graves disease. In the study overall: Newly diagnosed Graves' patients had taken antithyroid drugs under 3 months. Overall study findings and caveats: Sample size, which was small, may have reduced accuracy.

Trimming left V 0 bases short and J 2 bases short, with 11 bases between. The CDR3 is 16 residues long. Germline V gives CDR1 ENHRY, CDR2 SYGVKD. Noted time point: newly diagnosed GD, antithyroid drugs for less than 3 months. After RNA was extracted from PBMCs, the TCR library was made from it. This clonotype was seen ten or more times. What it recognizes is unknown. CDR3-region Arm-PCR and iRepertoire HTBI primers produced the TCR beta libraries. TCRdb processed the multiplex PCR reads anew with MiXCR; each CDR3 protein has one entry. The sample lists 350,000 to 550,000 distinct CDR3 sequences; around 15% were seen once. The sample was also reused in another study, on T cells in Graves' hyperthyroidism and ophthalmopathy. That report adds: The definition of stable Graves' hyperthyroidism was no ophthalmopathy progression within 18 months. The primer set for the first-round RT-PCR of the TCR CDR3 was HTBI.

The sequence came from a woman aged 45-65 years with Graves disease. Sample: peripheral blood mononuclear cells (PBMCs), taken at new diagnosis, from a patient treated with antithyroid drugs. The J gene is TRBJ2-1, the V gene TRBV10-3; D ambiguous. CDR3 region: CAISESVAYAYNEQFF. CDR3 bases: TGTGCCATCAGTGAGTCGGTGGCCTATGCCTACAATGAGCAGTTCTTC.